A selection of T cell receptor beta chains follows, all from one sample in a study of tumor T cells in aggressive B-cell lymphoma. Profiling relied on immunoSEQ multiplex PCR, and the TCRdb table lists in-frame clones only, not all of them. The table has 2,500 to 4,000 clones, less than 85% seen once; the top ten hold roughly 17%. The specimen was tumor tissue. The receptors derive from an adult with diffuse large B cell lymphoma. Each CDR3 is given with its conserved first and last residue. D genes are given only for firm matches. The size entry is marked missing in some rows and otherwise reads once, few, many or a size class.

>.|TRBJ2-5|.|TRBV7-8
TGTGCCAGCAACCGACAGACCCAAGAGACCCAGTACTTC
CASNRQTQETQYF
>.|TRBJ1-3|.|TRBV6-5
TGTGCCAGCAGTCCCAGCGGGGCTGCAGGAAACACCATATATTTT
CASSPSGAAGNTIYF
>.|TRBJ1-2|.|TRBV18
TGTGCCAGCTCACCGTCAGACAGCCGTCTCGGCTATGGCTACACCTTC
CASSPSDSRLGYGYTF
>.|TRBJ2-5|.|TRBV2
TGTGCCAGCAGTTCAGGGGTGGAGACCCAGTACTTC
CASSSGVETQYF
>few|TRBJ1-1|TRBD1|TRBV7-6
TGTGCCAGCAGCTTAGGGACAGGGGACACTGAAGCTTTCTTT
CASSLGTGDTEAFF
>.|TRBJ1-1|.|TRBV7-6
TGTGCCGTATCACAGCGGGGTGGGGACACTGAAGCTTTCTTT
CAVSQRGGDTEAFF
>.|TRBJ2-5|TRBD1|TRBV6-1
TGTGCCAGCAGTGGGGACAGAGAGACCCAGTACTTC
CASSGDRETQYF
>.|TRBJ1-5|TRBD1|TRBV7-9
TGTGCCAGCAGCCCACAGGGGGATCAGCCCCAGCATTTT
CASSPQGDQPQHF
>.|TRBJ2-3|TRBD2|TRBV9
TGTGCCAGCAGCTTACGGGCTAGCGGGGGGTCCAGAGATACGCAGTATTTT
CASSLRASGGSRDTQYF
>.|TRBJ2-7|.|TRBV7-2
TGTGCCAGCAGCTTTCTTTCTTTCTACGAGCAGTACTTC
CASSFLSFYEQYF
>.|TRBJ1-5|TRBD1|TRBV9
TGTGCCAGCAGCGGTACAGGGGGCTCCAATCAGCCCCAGCATTTT
CASSGTGGSNQPQHF
>.|TRBJ1-1|TRBD1|TRBV7-2
TGTGCCAGCAGCTTAGTTGGGGGACAGATGAACACTGAAGCTTTCTTT
CASSLVGGQMNTEAFF
>.|TRBJ2-2|TRBD1|TRBV7-2
TGTGCCAGCGGGGACAGGGGGTCCGGGGAGCTGTTTTTT
CASGDRGSGELFF
>.|TRBJ1-5|.|TRBV9
TGTGCCAGCAGCGTTGCGCCGGATCAGCCCCAGCATTTT
CASSVAPDQPQHF
>.|TRBJ1-2|.|TRBV28
TGTGCCAGCAAAAAAGAGGCGGCGCGGTATGGCTACACCTTC
CASKKEAARYGYTF
>.|TRBJ2-6|.|TRBV12-1
TGTGCCAGCAGCGGAGTGCCAGGACAAAGTCGGGCCAACGTCCTGACTTTC
CASSGVPGQSRANVLTF
>few|TRBJ2-7|.|TRBV7-2
TGTGCCAGCAGCCCACCACTAGCTTCCTACGAGCAGTACTTC
CASSPPLASYEQYF
>.|TRBJ2-3|TRBD1|TRBV5-1
TGCGCCAGCAGCTTAACGCCTCAAACAGGGGGCCTCGCCGCAGATACGCAGTATTTT
CASSLTPQTGGLAADTQYF
>.|TRBJ2-7|TRBD1|TRBV7-6
TGTGCCAGCAGCTTAGCGGGACAGGGCAACGACGAGCAGTACTTC
CASSLAGQGNDEQYF
>.|TRBJ2-7|TRBD2|TRBV9
TGTGCCAGCAGCGTAGGACCGGGACTAGGATACGAGCAGTACTTC
CASSVGPGLGYEQYF
>.|TRBJ2-3|.|TRBV18
TGTGCCAGCTCCCTTGACAGGCTCAGCACAGATACGCAGTATTTT
CASSLDRLSTDTQYF
>.|TRBJ2-5|.|TRBV7-2
TGTGCCAGCAGCTTAGGAGGTGGGGTGCCTGGGGCGCAGTACTTC
CASSLGGGVPGAQYF
>.|TRBJ1-6|.|TRBV6-5
TGTGCCAGCAGTTACGGGGAGGGAAGACAAAATTCACCCCTCCACTTT
CASSYGEGRQNSPLHF
>.|TRBJ2-7|TRBD1|TRBV6-4
TGTGCCAGCAGAAAATCCGGGACAGGGAACCACGAGCAGTACTTC
CASRKSGTGNHEQYF
>.|TRBJ2-3|TRBD1|TRBV2
TGTGCCAGCAGTGCACAGGGGGCGCGCACAGATACGCAGTATTTT
CASSAQGARTDTQYF
>.|TRBJ1-1|.|TRBV19
TGTGCCGTCCGGGGTAGGAACACTGAAGCTTTCTTT
CAVRGRNTEAFF
>once|TRBJ2-7|.|TRBV6-5
TGTGCCAGCAGTTACTCGATCCAGCCATGGGGCGAGCAATACTTC
CASSYSIQPWGEQYF
>.|TRBJ2-4|TRBD1|TRBV7-9
TGTGCCAGCAGCCCTAGGGTGGGACAGGGGGAGACGGACATTCAGTACTTC
CASSPRVGQGETDIQYF
>.|TRBJ2-1|.|TRBV5-1
TGCGCCAGCAGCTTGGAGGCAGGCTCCTACAATGAGCAGTTCTTC
CASSLEAGSYNEQFF
>once|TRBJ1-6|.|TRBV6-1
TGTGCCAGCGGAACCCGGGACACAACTAATTCACCCCTCCACTTT
CASGTRDTTNSPLHF
>.|TRBJ2-1|.|TRBV7-6
TGTGCCAGCAGCTTAGGGGGGCCCGAAGAGCAGTTCTTC
CASSLGGPEEQFF
>.|TRBJ1-2|.|TRBV27
TGTGCCAGCAGTTTAACAGTAGATTATGGCTACACCTTC
CASSLTVDYGYTF
>.|TRBJ1-1|TRBD1|TRBV19
TGTGCCAGTAGCCCGGGACAGGGTAACACTGAAGCTTTCTTT
CASSPGQGNTEAFF
>.|TRBJ2-5|TRBD2|TRBV5-4
TGTGCCAGCAGCTGGGGATTAGCGGGGGGGCAAGAGACCCAGTACTTC
CASSWGLAGGQETQYF
>few|TRBJ2-1|TRBD2|TRBV27
TGTGCCAGCAGTTTATTCGCGACTAGCGGTTTCGGTGAGCAGTTCTTC
CASSLFATSGFGEQFF
>.|TRBJ1-5|.|TRBV18
TGTGCCAGCTCACCAGATCAAGGGAGCGGCCAGCCCCAGCATTTT
CASSPDQGSGQPQHF
>.|TRBJ2-1|.|TRBV6-5
TGTGCCAGCAGCCGCCAAGCGGGCTCCTACAATGAGCAGTTCTTC
CASSRQAGSYNEQFF
>few|TRBJ2-1|TRBD1|TRBV27
TGTGCCAGCAGAACCTACAGGGGAAACTCCTACAATGAGCAGTTCTTC
CASRTYRGNSYNEQFF
>once|TRBJ2-7|TRBD2|TRBV5-4
TGTGCCAGCAGCAAGAGCGGGGGCTGGTCCTACGAGCAGTACTTC
CASSKSGGWSYEQYF
>.|TRBJ2-2|TRBD2|TRBV6-5
TGTGCCAGCAGTTCGGGGGGTGAAATGGCCGGGGAGCTGTTTTTT
CASSSGGEMAGELFF
>.|TRBJ2-7|.|TRBV2
TGTGCCAGCAGTGAAGTCGCGGGTCCCGCTGGCGAGCAGTACTTC
CASSEVAGPAGEQYF
>.|TRBJ2-7|TRBD2|TRBV5-1
TGCGCCAGCAGCTTGATTGTCGGGGGGACGAACGAGCAGTACTTC
CASSLIVGGTNEQYF
>.|TRBJ1-2|TRBD1|TRBV6-6
TGTGCCATAACCGGGACAGGGTTGGGCTACACCTTC
CAITGTGLGYTF
>.|TRBJ2-1|TRBD2|TRBV11-1
TGTGCCAGCACCCGGGGGGGGACTCCCTACAATGAGCAGTTCTTC
CASTRGGTPYNEQFF
>.|TRBJ2-1|TRBD1|TRBV2
TGTGCCAGCAGTGGTAGGGACAGGGGAGGCAATGAGCAGTTCTTC
CASSGRDRGGNEQFF
>.|TRBJ1-3|.|TRBV6-4
TGTGCCAGCAGCGCGGGGGGGGTTGCTGGAAACACCATATATTTT
CASSAGGVAGNTIYF
>.|TRBJ2-7|.|TRBV2
TGTGCCAGCGTGGGGCCGGACCTTTCCTACGAGCAGTACTTC
CASVGPDLSYEQYF
>once|TRBJ1-6|TRBD1|TRBV6-5
TGTGCCAGCAGGGAGGACAGGGGGAATTCACCCCTCCACTTT
CASREDRGNSPLHF
>.|TRBJ1-4|TRBD1|TRBV30
TGTGCCTGGGGACAGGGGATCTTTGAAAAACTGTTTTTT
CAWGQGIFEKLFF